This T cell receptor (beta chain) comes out of a study of blood T cell repertoires in COVID-19. About the research overall: The United States, Italy and Spain were the sources of the acute and convalescent COVID-19 samples.

Trimming cost V 5 bases and J 6 bases, with 22 bases left between them. The V gene's germline CDR1 is MNHEY and CDR2 SVGEGT. The CDR3 loop spans 16 amino acids. Under the authors' procedure: By means of reference gene primer amplification, nucleated cell counts were estimated. Profiling relied on immunoSEQ multiplex PCR, and the TCRdb table lists in-frame clones only, not all of them. V, J and clone size are taken as reported in that table, and D and trimming were inferred from the DNA itself. The sample shows some 26,000 clones, approximately 68% of them seen only once. Sequencing was performed on peripheral blood. The chain links TRBV6-2 or TRBV6-3 to TRBJ2-5, with a possible D match to TRBD2 (6 bases). This TCR was sampled from a woman older than 75 with acute or convalescent COVID-19. The CDR3 is CASSALPPGLLQTQYF. The CDR3 region has the DNA TGTGCCAGCAGTGCACTCCCCCCGGGACTCCTACAGACCCAGTACTTC.